This TCR beta chain is drawn from a study of OX40 agonist ivuxolimab in advanced cancers. With V trimmed by 7 bases and J by 10 bases, 13 bases remained unmatched. The CDR3 runs 15 residues. CDR1 is MDHEN and CDR2 is SYDVKM in the germline V gene. Generated by immunoSEQ multiplex PCR, the TCRdb table keeps only in-frame clones and is missing some. The data show 30,000 to 40,000 clones, 82% seen once. This chain links TRBV28 with TRBJ1-6; TRBD1 agrees at 7 bases. The clonotype was recovered from an adult with an advanced solid tumor such as melanoma, head and neck, liver or kidney cancer. The source was CD4+ or CD8+ T cells sorted from blood, collected in a trial of the OX40 agonist ivuxolimab. Written as DNA, the CDR3 is TGTGCCAGCATCGGTGTCAGACAGGGCCACTCACCCCTCCACTTT. This gives the protein CASIGVRQGHSPLHF.